A selection of T cell receptor beta chains follows, all from one sample in a study of shared clonotypes between healthy human individuals. Profiled with immunoSEQ multiplex PCR; TCRdb holds only in-frame clones, not every one. Counted here are around 2.1 million clones, about 93% occurring once; the ten biggest clones make up 1.5% to 2%. The sequencing sample was made of naive CD8+ T cells from PBMCs. These receptors were taken from a man younger than 30 in good health. Some clones in this sample may be carry-over from other donors' samples. The CDR3 runs from the conserved cysteine through the conserved F or W. The D gene is left open where the match is weak. The size field is filled for only some rows; it gives once, few, many or a size class.

v_call,j_call,d_call,clone_size,cdr3_nt,cdr3_aa
TRBV7-8,TRBJ2-7,.,.,TGTGCCAGCAGCTCCAAAAGCGGGTTGGGCAGCCATTACGAGCAGTACTTC,CASSSKSGLGSHYEQYF
TRBV13,TRBJ2-3,.,.,TGTGCCAGCAGCTTCTTCGCGGGGAAAAGCCCAGATACGCAGTATTTT,CASSFFAGKSPDTQYF
TRBV4-3,TRBJ2-5,.,.,TGCGCCAGCAGCCAAGACAGGATTGAGACCCAGTACTTC,CASSQDRIETQYF
TRBV30,TRBJ2-2,.,.,TGTGCCTGGGGACGGTTAGTCGGATTCACCGGGGAGCTGTTTTTT,CAWGRLVGFTGELFF
TRBV29-1,TRBJ2-7,.,.,TGCAGCGTTTCTTATTATTACGAGCAGTACTTC,CSVSYYYEQYF
TRBV19,TRBJ2-2,.,.,TGTGCCAGTAGCCCATGGGTTACCGGGGAGCTGTTTTTT,CASSPWVTGELFF
TRBV29-1,TRBJ2-5,.,.,TGCAGCGTTGTAGGGGGGAAAGAGACCCAGTACTTC,CSVVGGKETQYF
TRBV28,TRBJ1-2,.,.,TGTGCCAGCAATAGTGTGAGGGATGTCTATGGCTACACCTTC,CASNSVRDVYGYTF
TRBV9,TRBJ2-2,.,.,TGTGCCAGCAGCGTAGCTACTGGACAGAACACCGGGGAGCTGTTTTTT,CASSVATGQNTGELFF
TRBV5-1,TRBJ2-1,TRBD2,.,TGCGCCAGCAGCTTGGCCCGGCTAGCGGGATTAAATGAGCAGTTCTTC,CASSLARLAGLNEQFF
TRBV28,TRBJ2-7,.,.,TGTGCCAGCAGTTTCGGGGGTGGCTACGAGCAGTACTTC,CASSFGGGYEQYF
TRBV18,TRBJ2-7,.,once,TGTGCCAGCTCACCCGACAGAAGGTGGGAGGAGCAGTACTTC,CASSPDRRWEEQYF
TRBV27,TRBJ2-7,TRBD1,.,TGTGCCAGCAGTATTACAGGGGGATCCTTGGAGCAGTACTTC,CASSITGGSLEQYF
TRBV2,TRBJ1-1,TRBD1,.,TGTGCCAGCAGTGAAGGACAGGGGGGGACTGAAGCTTTCTTT,CASSEGQGGTEAFF
TRBV28,TRBJ2-7,.,.,TGTGCCAGCAGTCTCGACTCCGGTTTCTTCTACGAGCAGTACTTC,CASSLDSGFFYEQYF
TRBV27,TRBJ2-7,.,.,TGTGCCAGCAGTTTAGCAGCGTTCACGTCAGTTCCCTACGAGCAGTACTTC,CASSLAAFTSVPYEQYF
TRBV27,TRBJ1-5,TRBD1,.,TGTGCCAGCAGCTCAACAGGGGTAAGGCTGCATTTT,CASSSTGVRLHF
TRBV6-5,TRBJ1-1,.,.,TGTGCCAGCAGTTACAGGGAAGGGGGCACTGAAGCTTTCTTT,CASSYREGGTEAFF
TRBV4-3,TRBJ2-1,.,.,TGCGCCAGCAGCCAAGATTCGCGGGGCAGGGGGTTTGGCAATGAGCAGTTCTTC,CASSQDSRGRGFGNEQFF
TRBV7-9,TRBJ1-2,.,.,TGTGCCAGCAGCCCACGGGGAGGCAACTATGGCTACACCTTC,CASSPRGGNYGYTF
TRBV6-5,TRBJ2-7,TRBD2,once,TGTGCCAGCAGTTACTCCGGGGGAGGGCCCTACGAGCAGTACTTC,CASSYSGGGPYEQYF
TRBV10-1,TRBJ2-3,TRBD2,.,TGCGCCAGCAGCAGGACTAGCGGGAGTGAGGCAGATACGCAGTATTTT,CASSRTSGSEADTQYF
TRBV7-9,TRBJ2-7,.,.,TGTGCCAGCCTTCCCAGCGGGCCCTACGAGCAGTACTTC,CASLPSGPYEQYF
TRBV6-4,TRBJ2-3,TRBD2,.,TGTGCCAGGAAAGGGACTAGCGGGAGTTTGGTCCCAGATACGCAGTATTTT,CARKGTSGSLVPDTQYF
TRBV30,TRBJ2-7,TRBD1,.,TGTGCCTGGACCGCCCCTCGGGACAGGGTTGGGGAGCAGTACTTC,CAWTAPRDRVGEQYF
TRBV7-6,TRBJ2-1,.,.,TGTGCCAGCAGCAAAATCGGATCCAATGAGCAGTTCTTC,CASSKIGSNEQFF
TRBV4-1,TRBJ1-4,TRBD1,.,TGCGCCAGCAGCCAAGAACACGGGACAGGGCTAAATGAAAAACTGTTTTTT,CASSQEHGTGLNEKLFF
TRBV9,TRBJ1-2,.,.,TGTGCCAGCAGCGTAGGACGGGGGAGGGACTATGGCTACACCTTC,CASSVGRGRDYGYTF
TRBV2,TRBJ1-1,.,few,TGTGCCAGCAGTGAAGCTGGGGGTCGTACCGCTTTCTTT,CASSEAGGRTAFF
TRBV4-3,TRBJ2-2,.,.,TGCGCCAGCAGCCAAGAGTTAGGGACCGCCGCGAACACCGGGGAGCTGTTTTTT,CASSQELGTAANTGELFF
TRBV7-8,TRBJ2-3,.,.,TGTGCCAGCAGCCTTCTTAGGGACACAGATACGCAGTATTTT,CASSLLRDTDTQYF
TRBV4-3,TRBJ1-2,.,once,TGCGCCAGCAGCCAAGATCTTAGGGGGGTAGAAGGCTACACCTTC,CASSQDLRGVEGYTF
TRBV6-1,TRBJ1-4,.,.,TGTGCCAGCAGTTGGGGGGGGAACTTGAAGGAAAAACTGTTTTTT,CASSWGGNLKEKLFF
TRBV18,TRBJ2-1,TRBD2,.,TGTGCCAGCTCAGCAGGCGGGAGGAGCTCCTACAATGAGCAGTTCTTC,CASSAGGRSSYNEQFF
TRBV4-2,TRBJ2-1,TRBD2,.,TGTGCCAGCAGCCCCTTAGGCGGGAGCTCCTACAATGAGCAGTTCTTC,CASSPLGGSSYNEQFF
TRBV6-1,TRBJ2-7,.,.,TGTGCCAGCAGGTCCGGGTCATACTACTACGAGCAGTACTTC,CASRSGSYYYEQYF
TRBV28,TRBJ1-1,TRBD1,.,TGTGCCAGCAGTACGCCGGGACAGGGGGCAAACACTGAAGCTTTCTTT,CASSTPGQGANTEAFF
TRBV5-4,TRBJ2-5,.,.,TGTGCCAGCAGCTCCCCTAGCGACTCGAAGTACTTC,CASSSPSDSKYF
TRBV5-5,TRBJ2-7,TRBD1,.,TGTGCCAGCAGCTTGCTGAGGACAGGGAGCGACGAGCAGTACTTC,CASSLLRTGSDEQYF
TRBV13,TRBJ2-3,.,.,TGTGCCAGCAACGTCGGTCTAGCCTCCACAGATACGCAGTATTTT,CASNVGLASTDTQYF
TRBV19,TRBJ2-7,TRBD1,once,TGTGCCAGTAGTATTCGGCCAGGGGGTGTGTACGAGCAGTACTTC,CASSIRPGGVYEQYF
TRBV9,TRBJ1-4,.,.,TGTGCCAGCAGCACATCAGGGGATAATAATGAAAAACTGTTTTTT,CASSTSGDNNEKLFF
TRBV2,TRBJ2-7,.,.,TGTGCCAGCAGTCGGGACCCGGGACACCTGTTCTACGAGCAGTACTTC,CASSRDPGHLFYEQYF
TRBV4-3,TRBJ2-1,TRBD2,.,TGCGCCAGCAGCCAACAGAACGCCGGGACTAGCGGCAATGAGCAGTTCTTC,CASSQQNAGTSGNEQFF
TRBV14,TRBJ2-7,.,.,TGTGCCAGCAGCCAAGATAGAGCCTGGGGCGAGCAGTACTTC,CASSQDRAWGEQYF